These 20 T cell receptor beta chains came from one sample sequenced in a study of control samples from healthy donors and cancer patients. The data were produced by immunoSEQ multiplex PCR, yet TCRdb's version contains in-frame clones alone and is incomplete. The sample lists about 120,000 clones; approximately 87% were seen once. Sequencing used blood. Every receptor here comes from a man aged 25-45 years in good health.

This chain links TRBV7-9 with TRBJ1-1, with TRBD1 as a possible D gene (5 bases). Germline assignment: CDR1 SEHNR and CDR2 FQNEAQ (reference sequence). This CDR3 spans 15 amino acids. Trimming cost V 3 bases and J 6 bases, with 17 bases left between them. The CDR3 is CASSLEVGRASEAFF. The CDR3 nucleotides are TGTGCCAGCAGCTTGGAGGTCGGCAGGGCGTCTGAAGCTTTCTTT.

Note on this clone: Other DNA sequences within the sample encode an identical CDR3. The V gene is TRBV11-1, the J gene TRBJ1-6; 7 nucleotides align to TRBD1. V dropped 2 bases and J dropped 6; count of bases not matched to a gene: 4. From germline, CDR1 is SGHAT and CDR2 FQDESV (reference sequence). This CDR3 comprises 15 residues. For the CDR3, the DNA is TGTGCCAGCAGCTTACGGGACAGTGCTAATTCACCCCTCCACTTT. It yields the protein CASSLRDSANSPLHF.

The CDR3 here is CASITAGARTEAFF. In DNA, the CDR3 is TGTGCCAGCATCACGGCGGGGGCCCGCACTGAAGCTTTCTTT. The chain recombines TRBV19 with TRBJ1-1, with D tentatively TRBD1 (6 bases). The CDR3 extends over 14 amino acids. V shed 9 bases and J shed 4 bases, with 18 bases lying between them. The germline gives CDR1 LNHDA, CDR2 SQIVND (reference sequence).

This clone has a single count. This chain links TRBV29-1 with TRBJ1-1; D ambiguous. V gave up 6 bases and J gave up 1 base, with 9 bases separating them. The CDR3 spans 12 residues. In germline, CDR1 is SQVTM, CDR2 ANQGSEA. CDR3 coding DNA: TGCAGCGTCCCCGTAGGGAACACTGAAGCTTTCTTT. The encoded protein is CSVPVGNTEAFF. The full variable domain, with the rest looked up from reference TRBV29-1 and TRBJ1-1, is SAVISQKPSRDICQRGTSLTIQCQVDSQVTMMFWYRQQPGQSLTLIATANQGSEATYESGFVIDKFPISRPNLTFSTLTVSNMSPEDSSIYLCSVPVGNTEAFFGQGTRLTVV.

This sequence joins TRBV6-6 and TRBJ1-5, with 7 nucleotides matching TRBD1. The germline gives CDR1 MNHNY, CDR2 SVGAGI (reference sequence). The CDR3 spans 15 residues. V dropped 5 bases and J dropped 5; count of bases not matched to a gene: 9. The CDR3 loop reads CASSRPRQGYQPQHF. The CDR3 DNA follows: TGTGCCAGCAGTCGCCCCAGACAGGGATATCAGCCCCAGCATTTT.

V is TRBV27 and J is TRBJ1-5; weak D call: TRBD1 (5 bases). Germline V gives CDR1 MNHEY, CDR2 SMNVEV (reference sequence). The CDR3 is 15 residues long. V gave up 0 bases and J gave up 0 bases, with 6 bases separating them. The CDR3 loop is CASSLSGASNQPQHF. In nucleotides, the CDR3 is TGTGCCAGCAGTTTATCAGGGGCTAGCAATCAGCCCCAGCATTTT.

CDR3 nucleotides: TGTGCCATCAGTGCAGACCGGTTGTACACCTTC. Translated, it gives CAISADRLYTF. V usage is TRBV10-3 and J usage is TRBJ1-2; D gene uncertain. Germline-derived CDR1 and CDR2 are ENHRY and SYGVKD. V gave up 4 bases and J gave up 11 bases, with 11 bases separating them. The length of the CDR3 is 11 residues.

The chain uses TRBV7-9 and TRBJ2-2; TRBD1 matches 8 bases. This CDR3 contains 17 residues. CDR1 is SEHNR and CDR2 is FQNEAQ in the germline V gene (reference sequence). Trimming took 1 base from V and 1 from J; bases not matched to a gene: 5. CDR3 coding DNA: TGTGCCAGCAGCTTAGGGACAGGGCGTAGGAACACCGGGGAGCTGTTTTTT. Its protein is CASSLGTGRRNTGELFF.

The genes are TRBV9 and TRBJ2-2; D might be TRBD1 (6 bases). There are 16 residues in the CDR3. V was clipped by 4 bases and J by 4 bases, with 17 bases between them. CDR1 and CDR2 (germline): SGDLS, YYNGEE. CDR3 residues: CASSFGGGIVTGELFF. In DNA form, the CDR3 reads TGTGCCAGCAGCTTCGGTGGGGGCATCGTCACCGGGGAGCTGTTTTTT.

The chain recombines TRBV12-2 with TRBJ1-2; the D call TRBD1 from the table was never checked on the DNA. TRBV12-2 constitutes a pseudogene. The CDR3 consists of 17 residues. CDR3 sequence (DNA): TGTGCAAGTCGCTCCGCCGGGACAGGGGGGGATAACTATGGCTACACCTTC. Protein product: CASRSAGTGGDNYGYTF.

This clone was detected once. This chain connects TRBV10-2 to TRBJ2-7, with 8 bases that match TRBD2. V shed 10 bases, J shed 4 bases, and the junction held 9 bases outside the gene matches. The CDR3 covers 13 residues. Germline values: CDR1 WSHSY, CDR2 SAAADI. Written as DNA, the CDR3 is TGCGCCACCTCGACGGCGGGGGGTTACGAGCAGTACTTC. This gives the protein CATSTAGGYEQYF.

The chain joins TRBV6-5 to TRBJ1-6; tentatively, D is TRBD1 (5 bases). Between the trimmed V and J ends, which lost 0 bases and 6 bases, there was a span of 9 bases. Germline V lookup: CDR1 MNHEY, CDR2 SVGAGI. CDR3 length equals 15 residues. The CDR3 loop is CASSYSQGSNSPLHF. As DNA, the CDR3 is TGTGCCAGCAGTTACTCCCAGGGTTCTAATTCACCCCTCCACTTT.

The V gene is TRBV2, the J gene TRBJ1-2, with 9 bases matching TRBD1. V lost 9 bases and J lost 5; bases outside the gene matches: 10. CDR3 length: 14 amino acids. Germline CDR1 reads SNHLY; CDR2 reads FYNNEI. The CDR3 DNA reads TGTGCCAGGGGACAGGGAGAAAACTTTTATGGCTACACCTTC. Protein sequence: CARGQGENFYGYTF.

V usage is TRBV19 and J usage is TRBJ2-2; 7 bases fit TRBD1. Germline V gene data show CDR1 as LNHDA and CDR2 as SQIVND (reference sequence). Trimming at V came to 6 bases and at J to 0 bases, leaving 4 bases not matched to a gene. This CDR3 has 15 amino acids. The DNA for the CDR3 is TGTGCCAGTAGAACCGGGACAGCGAACACCGGGGAGCTGTTTTTT. Protein product: CASRTGTANTGELFF.

V is TRBV3-1 (or the pseudogene TRBV3-2) and J is TRBJ1-2; tentatively, D is TRBD1 (5 bases). Trimming removed 8 bases from V and 6 bases from J, with 16 bases in between. From germline, CDR1 is LGHDT and CDR2 YNNKEL (reference sequence). The CDR3 extends over 13 amino acids. The CDR3 reads CASRRGNLNGYTF. CDR3 nucleotides: TGTGCCAGCCGACGGGGGAACCTAAATGGCTACACCTTC.

The V and J genes are TRBV7-9 and TRBJ1-2; D may be TRBD1 (6 bases). The CDR3 length is 16 residues. Trimming cost V 5 bases and J 2 bases, with 18 bases left between them. CDR1 is SEHNR and CDR2 is FQNEAQ in the germline V gene (reference sequence). In DNA, the CDR3 is TGTGCCAGCAGCCCCGCCCCCTGGACAGTCAACTATGGCTACACCTTC. Amino acids: CASSPAPWTVNYGYTF.

V usage is TRBV5-1 and J usage is TRBJ2-7, with TRBD2 matching over 10 bases. The CDR3 consists of 15 residues. Germline V gene data show CDR1 as SGHRS and CDR2 as YFSETQ. The V and J ends lost 4 bases and 5 bases, in that order; junction bases with no gene match: 9. The CDR3 DNA follows: TGCGCCAGCAGCGTGGCCCTCCTAGCGGGGGACGAGCAGTACTTC. This encodes CASSVALLAGDEQYF.

This chain uses TRBV7-3 with TRBJ2-3; 10 bases align to TRBD2. Germline CDR1 is SGHTA and CDR2 is FQGTGA. The J segment lost 4 bases and the V segment lost 3 bases, leaving 4 bases of the junction unmatched. The CDR3 has 15 residues. The CDR3 region has the DNA TGTGCCAGCAGCTTTAGCGGGGGGTGGGCAGATACGCAGTATTTT. The encoded protein is CASSFSGGWADTQYF.

A note on this clone: This specimen includes other DNA sequences encoding the same CDR3. This sequence joins TRBV5-1 and TRBJ1-4, with 8 positions matching TRBD1. Germline V gene data show CDR1 as SGHRS and CDR2 as YFSETQ. This CDR3 has 14 amino acids. Losses at the gene ends were 4 bases for V and 8 bases for J; bases not matched to a gene: 7. The CDR3 DNA is TGCGCCAGCAGCCTCGGACAGGGCGACGAAAAACTGTTTTTT. It yields the protein CASSLGQGDEKLFF.

This rearrangement joins TRBV4-2 to TRBJ2-5, with 11 nucleotides matching TRBD2. From germline, CDR1 is LGHNA and CDR2 YNFKEQ. This CDR3 has 16 residues. Trimming took 0 bases from V and 2 from J; bases not matched to a gene: 2. In DNA, the CDR3 is TGTGCCAGCAGCCAAGAGACTAGCGGGAAGCAAGAGACCCAGTACTTC. It specifies CASSQETSGKQETQYF.